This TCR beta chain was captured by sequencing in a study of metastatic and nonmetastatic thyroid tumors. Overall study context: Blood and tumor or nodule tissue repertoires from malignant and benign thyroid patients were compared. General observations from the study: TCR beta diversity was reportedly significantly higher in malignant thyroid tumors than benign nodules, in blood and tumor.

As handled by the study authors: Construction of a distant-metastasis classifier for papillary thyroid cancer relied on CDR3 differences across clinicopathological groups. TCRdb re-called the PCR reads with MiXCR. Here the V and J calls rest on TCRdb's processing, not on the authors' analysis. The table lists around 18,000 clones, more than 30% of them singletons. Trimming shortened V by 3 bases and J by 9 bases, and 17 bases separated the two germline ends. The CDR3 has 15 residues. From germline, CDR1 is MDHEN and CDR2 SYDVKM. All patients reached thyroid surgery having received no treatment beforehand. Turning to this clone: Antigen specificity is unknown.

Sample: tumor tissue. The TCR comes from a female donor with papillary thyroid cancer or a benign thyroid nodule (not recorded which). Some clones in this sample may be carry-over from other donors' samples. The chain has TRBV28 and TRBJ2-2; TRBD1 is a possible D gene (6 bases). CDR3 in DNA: TGTGCCAGCAGTTTTGGAGGACAGTCCTCAAGGGAGCTGTTTTTT. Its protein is CASSFGGQSSRELFF.